What follows are 2 T cell receptor beta chains derived from one specimen sequenced in a study of blood T cells in healthy people across ages. Using a J-beta primer mix together with a sample-barcoded 5' primer, a second PCR was run for roughly 7 to 12 cycles. TCRdb itself ran the 5' RACE reads through MiXCR, one entry per CDR3 protein. The data hold around 1,800,000 distinct CDR3 sequences, with around 40% observed a single time. The sequenced sample consisted of blood. All receptors come from a human donor in good health.

The rearrangement links TRBV9 to TRBJ1-2; D may be TRBD1 (5 bases). V was pared by 0 bases and J by 4 bases, with 16 bases between. The germline V gene encodes CDR1 SGDLS and CDR2 YYNGEE. This CDR3 region has 16 residues. The DNA of the CDR3 is TGTGCCAGCAGCGTAGCTGCCCAGGGCAGTATCTATGGCTACACCTTC. It yields the protein CASSVAAQGSIYGYTF. Combining the CDR3 with reference TRBV9 and TRBJ1-2 gives the whole variable domain DSGVTQTPKHLITATGQRVTLRCSPRSGDLSVYWYQQSLDQGLQFLIQYYNGEERAKGNILERFSAQQFPDLHSELNLSSLELGDSALYFCASSVAAQGSIYGYTFGSGTRLTVV.

This clonotype has more than one count but fewer than ten. This sequence joins TRBV27 and TRBJ2-7, with 8 bases lining up with TRBD1. The J call is doubtful: the DNA matches TRBJ2-5 better. The length of the CDR3 is 14 residues. Germline-derived CDR1 and CDR2 are MNHEY and SMNVEV (reference sequence). The CDR3 spells CASSDPGGRETQYF. The CDR3 region has the DNA TGTGCCAGCAGTGACCCAGGGGGCCGAGAGACCCAGTACTTC.